This is a list of T cell receptor beta chains from one sample in a study of cytomegalovirus exposure and HLA in healthy donors. Profiling relied on immunoSEQ multiplex PCR, and the TCRdb table lists in-frame clones only, not all of them. The sample consists of 100,000 to 120,000 clones, about 92% of them appearing once. Material for sequencing was PBMCs. The receptors were sampled from a woman aged 18-30 years in good health and CMV-seronegative. The CDR3 runs from the conserved cysteine through the conserved F or W. The order of the fields is clone size, D gene, V gene, J gene, CDR3 protein, CDR3 DNA. The D gene is left open where the match is weak. A row's size may be missing; if present it is once, few, many or a size class.

-	-	TRBV6-6	TRBJ2-7	CASSIGEAARLYEQYF	TGTGCCAGCAGTATAGGGGAGGCAGCTAGACTCTACGAGCAGTACTTC
-	TRBD1	TRBV4-3	TRBJ2-1	CASSQEGTDYNEQFF	TGCGCCAGCAGCCAAGAAGGGACAGACTACAATGAGCAGTTCTTC
-	TRBD1	TRBV28	TRBJ2-1	CASRGTGGEDEQFF	TGTGCCAGCAGAGGGACAGGGGGTGAGGATGAGCAGTTCTTC
once	-	TRBV28	TRBJ1-5	CASSFRPTGGNQPQHF	TGTGCCAGCAGTTTCCGTCCTACCGGGGGCAATCAGCCCCAGCATTTT
-	TRBD1	TRBV19	TRBJ1-3	CASTPAGTGGFGNTIYF	TGTGCCAGTACACCCGCCGGGACAGGGGGCTTTGGAAACACCATATATTTT
-	-	TRBV7-9	TRBJ1-4	CASSPRSTNEKLFF	TGTGCCAGCAGCCCCCGGAGTACTAATGAAAAACTGTTTTTT
few	-	TRBV7-2	TRBJ1-2	CASPREQQNYGYTF	TGTGCCAGCCCCAGGGAACAGCAAAACTATGGCTACACCTTC
-	-	TRBV7-9	TRBJ1-2	CASLEGGAVDGYTF	TGTGCCAGCCTCGAGGGGGGGGCAGTCGATGGCTACACCTTC
-	TRBD2	TRBV27	TRBJ2-1	CASSTGGSTVEQFF	TGTGCCAGCAGCACGGGGGGTAGTACCGTTGAGCAGTTCTTC
-	TRBD1	TRBV6-5	TRBJ1-2	CASSYSDRGSFGYTF	TGTGCCAGCAGTTACTCGGACAGGGGATCGTTTGGCTACACCTTC
-	TRBD2	TRBV6-1	TRBJ2-1	CASSGYGGAGGSRNEQFF	TGTGCCAGCAGTGGGTATGGGGGCGCGGGAGGGAGCCGCAATGAGCAGTTCTTC
-	TRBD1	TRBV19	TRBJ1-5	CASSNMVGQGQPQHF	TGTGCCAGTAGTAACATGGTGGGACAGGGACAGCCCCAGCATTTT
once	-	TRBV2	TRBJ1-6	CASSEWSPRNSPLHF	TGTGCCAGCAGTGAATGGAGCCCCCGGAATTCACCCCTCCACTTT
-	-	TRBV7-2	TRBJ1-6	CASSLPFGSYNSPLHF	TGTGCCAGCAGCTTACCCTTCGGGTCCTATAATTCACCCCTCCACTTT
-	-	TRBV30	TRBJ2-1	CAWSVAGVNEQFF	TGTGCCTGGAGTGTCGCAGGGGTGAATGAGCAGTTCTTC
-	TRBD1	TRBV6-5	TRBJ1-1	CASRIVDRDTEAFF	TGTGCCAGCAGAATAGTAGACAGGGACACTGAAGCTTTCTTT
-	-	TRBV15	TRBJ2-3	CATSRGGASTDTQYF	TGTGCCACCAGCAGAGGCGGAGCCAGCACAGATACGCAGTATTTT
-	-	TRBV10-3	TRBJ2-3	CAIRDPYRGFSTDTQYF	TGTGCCATCAGGGACCCGTATCGGGGGTTTAGCACAGATACGCAGTATTTT
-	TRBD1	TRBV7-2	TRBJ1-5	CASSSQGGNQPQHF	TGTGCCAGCAGCTCACAGGGGGGCAATCAGCCCCAGCATTTT
few	-	TRBV6-4	TRBJ2-1	CASSDSGGGYNEQFF	TGTGCCAGCAGTGATAGCGGAGGTGGCTACAATGAGCAGTTCTTC
-	TRBD1	TRBV6-1	TRBJ1-5	CASSRQGPQPQHF	TGTGCCAGCAGCAGACAGGGCCCCCAGCCCCAGCATTTT
-	TRBD2	TRBV6-4	TRBJ2-3	CASSDSLAGLDTQYF	TGTGCCAGCAGTGACTCCCTAGCGGGACTAGATACGCAGTATTTT
-	-	TRBV30	TRBJ1-5	CAWSVNRGQPQHF	TGTGCCTGGAGTGTAAATAGGGGTCAGCCCCAGCATTTT
-	-	TRBV28	TRBJ2-6	CASLFSGANVLTF	TGTGCCAGCCTGTTCTCTGGGGCCAACGTCCTGACTTTC
-	-	TRBV30	TRBJ1-2	CAWSRQVQWDYGYTF	TGTGCCTGGAGTAGACAGGTCCAGTGGGACTATGGCTACACCTTC
-	-	TRBV5-6	TRBJ2-3	CASSFFGMDSAPDTQYF	TGTGCCAGCAGCTTTTTCGGAATGGACTCAGCACCAGATACGCAGTATTTT
-	-	TRBV5-1	TRBJ1-2	CASSLQVTNYGYTF	TGCGCCAGCAGCTTGCAGGTGACTAACTATGGCTACACCTTC
-	-	TRBV6-1	TRBJ2-7	CASSRAQVAPEQYF	TGTGCCAGCAGCCGGGCACAGGTCGCCCCGGAGCAGTACTTC
few	TRBD1	TRBV18	TRBJ2-1	CASSPRAGGGNEQFF	TGTGCCAGCTCACCACGGGCAGGGGGTGGCAATGAGCAGTTCTTC
-	TRBD2	TRBV5-6	TRBJ2-1	CASSLALAGWYEQFF	TGTGCCAGCAGCTTGGCCTTAGCGGGATGGTATGAGCAGTTCTTC
-	-	TRBV6-1	TRBJ1-2	CASSQTENYGYTF	TGTGCCAGCAGTCAGACAGAGAACTATGGCTACACCTTC
-	TRBD2	TRBV7-3	TRBJ2-6	CASSTNQPSGKGPGANVLTF	TGTGCCAGCAGCACAAATCAACCGAGCGGGAAGGGTCCTGGGGCCAACGTCCTGACTTTC
-	TRBD2	TRBV7-3	TRBJ2-1	CASSLREGGLVF	TGTGCCAGCAGCTTAAGGGAAGGGGGACTAGTCTTC
-	-	TRBV7-6	TRBJ1-2	CASSAAPEGQSYTF	TGTGCCAGCAGCGCCGCGCCGGAGGGTCAGAGCTACACCTTC
once	TRBD2	TRBV6-1	TRBJ2-7	CASSRGGSSYEQYF	TGTGCCAGCAGCCGGGGCGGGAGCTCCTACGAGCAGTACTTC
-	TRBD2	TRBV5-1	TRBJ2-5	CASSWTSGSGETQYF	TGCGCCAGCAGCTGGACTAGCGGGAGCGGAGAGACCCAGTACTTC